These 25 T cell receptor beta chains share one sample of origin, sequenced in a study of cytomegalovirus exposure and HLA in healthy donors. The PCR employed 60 Vbeta primers together with 13 Jbeta primers. Clones were sequenced by immunoSEQ multiplex PCR, and TCRdb holds only the in-frame ones, with some missing. This sample's table reports some 75,000 clones. The sample comprised PBMCs. The receptors were sampled from a man between 35 and 55 years old in good health and CMV-seronegative.

V is TRBV6-6 and J is TRBJ1-2; D is perhaps TRBD1 (5 bases). V lost 6 bases and J lost 12, with 17 bases in between. The germline gives CDR1 MNHNY, CDR2 SVGAGI (reference sequence). The CDR3 contains 12 residues. CDR3 in amino acids: CASSPLGDYHTF. CDR3 bases: TGTGCCAGCAGCCCCCTGGGGGACTACCACACCTTC.

The CDR3: CASSLELRVTEAFF. CDR3 sequence (DNA): TGTGCCAGCAGCTTAGAACTTCGGGTCACTGAAGCTTTCTTT. This chain links TRBV7-2 with TRBJ1-1; D is ambiguous. Trimming removed 1 base at V and 4 bases at J, with 10 bases between. Germline V CDR1 and CDR2: SGHTA, FQGNSA. The CDR3 contains 14 residues.

CDR3 sequence reads: CATRGRVYGYTF. The CDR3 coding sequence is TGTGCCACCCGGGGGAGGGTTTATGGCTACACCTTC. The genes are TRBV6-5 and TRBJ1-2; D might be TRBD1 (5 bases). Between the trimmed V and J ends, which lost 10 bases and 5 bases, there was a span of 14 bases. CDR3 length: 12 residues. The V gene's germline CDR1 is MNHEY and CDR2 SVGAGI.

The chain carries TRBV7-2 and TRBJ1-5; a weak D match, TRBD1 (5 bases). CDR1 is SGHTA, CDR2 FQGNSA, per germline. CDR3 size: 13 residues. Trimming shortened V by 5 bases and J by 6 bases, and 11 bases separated the two germline ends. CDR3 protein: CASSPGRVQPQHF. The CDR3 DNA follows: TGTGCCAGCAGCCCAGGGAGGGTTCAGCCCCAGCATTTT.

The rearrangement uses TRBV4-3 and TRBJ2-2; D is possibly TRBD2 (5 bases). Germline V CDR1 and CDR2: LGHNA, YSLEER. CDR3 length: 18 residues. Trimming removed 0 bases from V and 6 bases from J, with 20 bases in between. DNA for the CDR3: TGCGCCAGCAGCCAAGATCCCCCATTCCGGGGTGCTGCCGGGGAGCTGTTTTTT. It translates to CASSQDPPFRGAAGELFF.

This rearrangement joins TRBV6-5 to TRBJ2-7; the match to TRBD1 covers 7 bases. This CDR3 contains 14 residues. CDR1 and CDR2 from the germline V gene are MNHEY and SVGAGI. V lost 5 bases and J lost 4; bases outside the gene matches: 8. The CDR3 DNA is TGTGCCAGCAGTCCTAGGACAGGTATTTACGAGCAGTACTTC. Its translation is CASSPRTGIYEQYF.

This chain links TRBV29-1 with TRBJ2-1; 12 nucleotides line up with TRBD2. This CDR3 is 16 amino acids long. Germline assignment: CDR1 SQVTM and CDR2 ANQGSEA. The V gene end was trimmed by 6 bases and the J gene end by 3 bases; junction bases not matched to a gene: 9. CDR3 protein: CSVDTTSGSDYNEQFF. Written as DNA, the CDR3 is TGCAGCGTGGACACGACTAGCGGGAGCGACTACAATGAGCAGTTCTTC.

This chain connects TRBV7-2 to TRBJ1-1, with a tentative D call TRBD1 (5 bases). CDR1 is SGHTA and CDR2 is FQGNSA in the germline V gene. The ends were cut back, 5 bases at V and 7 bases at J, with 11 bases in the middle. CDR3 length: 12 amino acids. DNA for the CDR3: TGTGCCAGCAGCCGCCCGGGGGATGAAGCTTTCTTT. Translation: CASSRPGDEAFF. Full variable domain (remainder filled in from reference TRBV7-2 and TRBJ1-1): GAGVSQSPSNKVTEKGKDVELRCDPISGHTALYWYRQSLGQGLEFLIYFQGNSAPDKSGLPSDRFSAERTGGSVSTLTIQRTQQEDSAVYLCASSRPGDEAFFGQGTRLTVV.

The V call is TRBV28, the J call TRBJ2-3; the match to TRBD2 covers 12 bases. Trimming removed 3 bases from V and 5 bases from J; junction bases left unmatched: 12. Germline V lookup: CDR1 MDHEN, CDR2 SYDVKM. The length of the CDR3 is 18 residues. CDR3 in amino acids: CASSLGTSGPWVVDTQYF. CDR3 coding DNA: TGTGCCAGCAGTTTGGGGACTAGCGGGCCCTGGGTCGTAGATACGCAGTATTTT.

V is TRBV10-1 and J is TRBJ2-7, with 9 positions matching TRBD1. The CDR3 extends over 18 amino acids. Germline V gene data show CDR1 as WNHNN and CDR2 as SYGVQD (reference sequence). With 0 bases clipped from V and 0 bases from J, the junction kept 9 bases outside the gene matches. In nucleotides, the CDR3 is TGCGCCAGCAGTGAGTCGACCACCGGACAGGGGAACTCCTACGAGCAGTACTTC. Amino acid sequence: CASSESTTGQGNSYEQYF.

The chain links TRBV4-1 to TRBJ2-7; D ambiguous. With 3 bases removed from V and 6 bases from J, the gap between germline ends came to 12 bases. Germline values: CDR1 MGHRA, CDR2 YSYEKL. This CDR3 comprises 13 residues. The CDR3 loop reads CASSHVSTAEQYF. The CDR3 DNA reads TGCGCCAGCAGCCACGTGAGTACTGCCGAGCAGTACTTC.

The genes are TRBV5-1 and TRBJ1-2, with D perhaps matching TRBD1 (6 bases). In germline, CDR1 is SGHRS, CDR2 YFSETQ. Trimming pared 0 bases from V and 8 bases from J, leaving 14 bases between. This CDR3 spans 14 amino acids. In DNA, the CDR3 is TGCGCCAGCAGCTTGGCCAGGGGAGCCGGGGGCTACACCTTC. The encoded protein is CASSLARGAGGYTF.

This sequence joins TRBV7-2 and TRBJ1-6, with a possible D match to TRBD1 (5 bases). CDR1 SGHTA and CDR2 FQGNSA come from the germline V gene. The CDR3 covers 15 residues. Trimming removed 2 bases from V and 5 bases from J, with 10 bases in between. The CDR3 region is CASSLLGLNNSPLHF. DNA of the CDR3: TGTGCCAGCAGCTTACTGGGGCTAAATAATTCACCCCTCCACTTT.

This CDR3 is CASRAGGLTDTQYF. The CDR3 nucleotides are TGTGCCAGCAGAGCAGGGGGTTTGACAGATACGCAGTATTTT. The chain is built from TRBV7-2 and TRBJ2-3; 7 bases map to TRBD1. Germline V gene lookup returns CDR1 SGHTA and CDR2 FQGNSA. Trimming at V came to 6 bases and at J to 3 bases, leaving 6 bases not matched to a gene. CDR3 size: 14 residues.

The chain uses TRBV10-3 and TRBJ2-5; maybe TRBD1 (5 bases). CDR1 is ENHRY and CDR2 is SYGVKD in the germline V gene. V lost 9 bases and J 3 bases, leaving 14 bases between the germline ends. The CDR3 totals 13 residues. CDR3 amino acids: CAIGSKGEETQYF. CDR3 coding DNA: TGTGCCATTGGATCGAAAGGGGAAGAGACCCAGTACTTC.

The gene calls are TRBV9 and TRBJ2-1; D gene unclear. CDR1 is SGDLS and CDR2 is YYNGEE in the germline V gene. The CDR3 is 17 residues long. V dropped 0 bases and J dropped 0 bases, with 13 bases sitting between them. The CDR3: CASSVGLIQSSYNEQFF. DNA of the CDR3: TGTGCCAGCAGCGTAGGACTTATCCAAAGCTCCTACAATGAGCAGTTCTTC.

The V gene is TRBV28, the J gene TRBJ1-4; D is uncertain. The CDR3 length is 15 residues. The germline V and J ends were trimmed by 10 bases and 1 base, with 16 bases remaining between them. CDR1 is MDHEN and CDR2 is SYDVKM in the germline V gene. This CDR3 reads CATQYGVGTNEKLFF. The CDR3 nucleotides are TGTGCCACACAGTACGGGGTGGGAACTAATGAAAAACTGTTTTTT.

This sequence joins TRBV6-1 and TRBJ2-7; TRBD1 matches 7 bases. The CDR3 extends over 12 amino acids. V shed 8 bases, J shed 5 bases, and the junction held 6 bases outside the gene matches. CDR1 MNHNS and CDR2 SASEGT come from the germline V gene. The CDR3 DNA reads as TGTGCCAGCCACATAACAGGGGACGAGCAGTACTTC. This codes for CASHITGDEQYF.

The rearrangement links TRBV29-1 to TRBJ1-1; unclear D gene. CDR3 size: 13 residues. Trimming left V 5 bases short and J 4 bases short, with 14 bases between. In germline, CDR1 is SQVTM, CDR2 ANQGSEA. CDR3 in DNA: TGCAGCGTTTCATTTGGAGCATCCACTGAAGCTTTCTTT. It specifies CSVSFGASTEAFF.

The J gene is TRBJ1-1, the V gene TRBV2; D not certain. V lost 8 bases and J 1 base, leaving 11 bases between the germline ends. Germline CDR1 is SNHLY and CDR2 is FYNNEI. The CDR3 length is 13 residues. CDR3 in amino acids: CASGVEGNTEAFF. CDR3 in DNA: TGTGCCAGCGGGGTCGAGGGGAACACTGAAGCTTTCTTT.

The genes are TRBV6-6 and TRBJ2-7, with TRBD1 matching over 10 bases. Losses at the gene ends were 7 bases for V and 4 bases for J; bases not matched to a gene: 7. In germline, CDR1 is MNHNY, CDR2 SVGAGI (reference sequence). CDR3 length: 14 amino acids. CDR3 in DNA: TGTGCCAGCAATATCGGGACAGGGGCGTACGAGCAGTACTTC. Encoded protein: CASNIGTGAYEQYF.

The chain employs TRBV5-1 and TRBJ2-7, with D possibly TRBD2 on 7 matching bases. The CDR3 is 16 amino acids. Trimming removed 4 bases at V and 0 bases at J, with 17 bases between. Germline CDR1 reads SGHRS; CDR2 reads YFSETQ. The CDR3 coding sequence is TGCGCCAGCAGCCCTCGGGGGGCAGGAAGCTCCTACGAGCAGTACTTC. This codes for CASSPRGAGSSYEQYF. The complete variable domain, with remaining parts taken from reference TRBV5-1 and TRBJ2-7, reads KAGVTQTPRYLIKTRGQQVTLSCSPISGHRSVSWYQQTPGQGLQFLFEYFSETQRNKGNFPGRFSGRQFSNSRSEMNVSTLELGDSALYLCASSPRGAGSSYEQYFGPGTRLTVT.

The chain couples TRBV19 to TRBJ2-5; 7 nucleotides agree with TRBD2. From germline, CDR1 is LNHDA and CDR2 SQIVND (reference sequence). J gave up 5 bases and V 4 bases, and 7 bases lay outside the gene matches. The CDR3 spans 14 residues. The CDR3 DNA is TGTGCCAGTAGTAGCGGGGGTCGTAGGGAGACCCAGTACTTC. Translating it yields CASSSGGRRETQYF.

The V and J genes are TRBV4-1 and TRBJ2-3; D unclear. Trimming took off 2 bases at V and 4 bases at J, with 7 bases between the two ends. The CDR3 covers 13 residues. Germline CDR1 is MGHRA and CDR2 is YSYEKL. The CDR3: CASSQRVSDTQYF. In DNA form, the CDR3 reads TGCGCCAGCAGCCAAAGAGTCTCAGATACGCAGTATTTT.

The chain couples TRBV6-1 to TRBJ1-3; 9 bases are a match to TRBD1. CDR1 and CDR2 (germline): MNHNS, SASEGT. The CDR3 loop spans 16 amino acids. Germline trimming cut 0 bases from V and 3 bases from J; bases unmatched to any gene: 3. CDR3 sequence (DNA): TGTGCCAGCAGTGAAGCGGGGGACAGGGTTGGAAACACCATATATTTT. This gives the protein CASSEAGDRVGNTIYF.